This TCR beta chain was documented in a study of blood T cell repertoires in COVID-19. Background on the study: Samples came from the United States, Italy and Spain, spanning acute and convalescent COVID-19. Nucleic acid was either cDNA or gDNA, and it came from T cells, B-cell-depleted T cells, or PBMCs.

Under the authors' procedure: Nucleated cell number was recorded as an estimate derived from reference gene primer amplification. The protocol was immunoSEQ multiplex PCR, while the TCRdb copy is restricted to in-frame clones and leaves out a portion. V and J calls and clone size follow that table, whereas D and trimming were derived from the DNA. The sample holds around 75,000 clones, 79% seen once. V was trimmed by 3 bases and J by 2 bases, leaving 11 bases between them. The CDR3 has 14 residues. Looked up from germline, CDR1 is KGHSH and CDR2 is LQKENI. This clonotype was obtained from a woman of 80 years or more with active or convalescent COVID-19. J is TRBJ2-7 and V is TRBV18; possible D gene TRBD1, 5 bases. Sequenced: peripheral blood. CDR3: CASSPGQIPYEQYF. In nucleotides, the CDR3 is TGTGCCAGCTCACCGGGGCAGATCCCCTACGAGCAGTACTTC.